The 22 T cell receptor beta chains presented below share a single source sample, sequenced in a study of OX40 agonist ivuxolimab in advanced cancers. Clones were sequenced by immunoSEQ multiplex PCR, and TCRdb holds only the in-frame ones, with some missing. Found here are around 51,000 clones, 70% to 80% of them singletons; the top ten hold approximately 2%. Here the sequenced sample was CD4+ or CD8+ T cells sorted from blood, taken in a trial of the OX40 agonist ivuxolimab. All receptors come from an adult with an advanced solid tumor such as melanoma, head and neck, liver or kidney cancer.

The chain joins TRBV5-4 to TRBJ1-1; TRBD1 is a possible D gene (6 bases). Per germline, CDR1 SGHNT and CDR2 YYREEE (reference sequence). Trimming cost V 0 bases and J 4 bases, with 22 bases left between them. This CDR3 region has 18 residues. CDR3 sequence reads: CASSLGPPRGQVGTEAFF. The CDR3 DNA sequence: TGTGCCAGCAGCTTGGGGCCCCCACGGGGGCAGGTTGGCACTGAAGCTTTCTTT.

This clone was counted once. Written as DNA, the CDR3 is TGTGCCAGCTCACCAGCAAGGGACCTCACAGATACGCAGTATTTT. It specifies CASSPARDLTDTQYF. The rearrangement uses TRBV18 and TRBJ2-3, with D perhaps TRBD1 or TRBD2 (5 bases each). Trimming took 2 bases from V and 2 from J, leaving 11 bases between them. CDR1 and CDR2 from the germline V gene are KGHSH and LQKENI. The CDR3 spans 15 residues.

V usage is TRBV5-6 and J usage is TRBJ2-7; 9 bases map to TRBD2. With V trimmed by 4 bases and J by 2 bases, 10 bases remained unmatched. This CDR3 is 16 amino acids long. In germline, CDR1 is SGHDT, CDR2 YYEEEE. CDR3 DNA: TGTGCCAGCAGCGGTACTAGCGGGCCTACACCCTACGAGCAGTACTTC. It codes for CASSGTSGPTPYEQYF. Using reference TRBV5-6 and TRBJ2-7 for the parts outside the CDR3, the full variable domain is DAGVTQSPTHLIKTRGQQVTLRCSPKSGHDTVSWYQQALGQGPQFIFQYYEEEERQRGNFPDRFSGHQFPNYSSELNVNALLLGDSALYLCASSGTSGPTPYEQYFGPGTRLTVT.

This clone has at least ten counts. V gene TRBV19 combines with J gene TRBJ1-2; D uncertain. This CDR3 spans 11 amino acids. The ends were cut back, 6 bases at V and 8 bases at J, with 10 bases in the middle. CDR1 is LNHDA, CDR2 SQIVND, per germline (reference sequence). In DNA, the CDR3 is TGTGCCAGTAGCTTTAATTCGGGCTACACCTTC. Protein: CASSFNSGYTF. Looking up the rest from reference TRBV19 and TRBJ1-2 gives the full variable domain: DGGITQSPKYLFRKEGQNVTLSCEQNLNHDAMYWYRQDPGQGLRLIYYSQIVNDFQKGDIAEGYSVSREKKESFPLTVTSAQKNPTAFYLCASSFNSGYTFGSGTRLTVV.

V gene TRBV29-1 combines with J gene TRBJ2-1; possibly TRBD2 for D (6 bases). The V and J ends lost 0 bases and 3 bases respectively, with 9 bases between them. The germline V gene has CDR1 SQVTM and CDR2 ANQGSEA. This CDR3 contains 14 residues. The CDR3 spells CSVEELAFYNEQFF. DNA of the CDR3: TGCAGCGTTGAAGAACTAGCATTCTACAATGAGCAGTTCTTC.

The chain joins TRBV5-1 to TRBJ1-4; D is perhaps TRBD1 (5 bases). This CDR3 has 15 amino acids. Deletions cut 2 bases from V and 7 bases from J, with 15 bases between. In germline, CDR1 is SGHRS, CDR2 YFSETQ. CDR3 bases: TGCGCCAGCAGCTTTGATAGGCAGGGCGGTGAAAAACTGTTTTTT. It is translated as CASSFDRQGGEKLFF.

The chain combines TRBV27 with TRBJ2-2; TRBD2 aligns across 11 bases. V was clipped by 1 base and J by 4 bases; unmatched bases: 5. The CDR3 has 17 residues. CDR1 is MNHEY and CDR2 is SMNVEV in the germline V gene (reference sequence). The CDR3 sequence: CASSLLGLAGGTGELFF. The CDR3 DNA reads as TGTGCCAGCAGTTTATTGGGTCTAGCGGGAGGCACCGGGGAGCTGTTTTTT.

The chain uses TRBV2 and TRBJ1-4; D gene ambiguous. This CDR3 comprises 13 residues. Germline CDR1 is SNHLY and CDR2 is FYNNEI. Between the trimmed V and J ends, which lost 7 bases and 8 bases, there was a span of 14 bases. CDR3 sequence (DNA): TGTGCCAGCACGAGGTTTGGTGGCGAAAAACTGTTTTTT. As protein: CASTRFGGEKLFF.

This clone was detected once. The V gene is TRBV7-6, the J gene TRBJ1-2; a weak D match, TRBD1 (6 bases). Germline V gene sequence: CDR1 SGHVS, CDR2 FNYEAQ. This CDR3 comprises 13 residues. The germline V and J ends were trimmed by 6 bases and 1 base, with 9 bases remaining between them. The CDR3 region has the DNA TGTGCCAGCAGTCCGGACAGTAACTATGGCTACACCTTC. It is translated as CASSPDSNYGYTF.

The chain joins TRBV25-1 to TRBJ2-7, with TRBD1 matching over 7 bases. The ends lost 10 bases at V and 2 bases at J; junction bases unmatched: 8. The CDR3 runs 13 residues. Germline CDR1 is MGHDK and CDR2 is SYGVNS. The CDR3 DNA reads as TGTGCCACCGGGCCTCAGGGGGCCTACGAGCAGTACTTC. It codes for CATGPQGAYEQYF.

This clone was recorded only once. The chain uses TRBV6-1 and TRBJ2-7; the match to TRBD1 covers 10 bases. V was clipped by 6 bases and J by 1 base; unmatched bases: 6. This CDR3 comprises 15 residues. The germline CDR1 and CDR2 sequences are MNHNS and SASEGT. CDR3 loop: CASRETGGASYEQYF. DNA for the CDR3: TGTGCCAGCAGAGAGACAGGGGGCGCATCCTACGAGCAGTACTTC.

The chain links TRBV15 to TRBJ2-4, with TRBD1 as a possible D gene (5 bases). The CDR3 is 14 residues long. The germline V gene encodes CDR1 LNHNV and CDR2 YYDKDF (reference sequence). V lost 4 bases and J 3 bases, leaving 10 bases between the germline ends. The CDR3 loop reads CATSKGLDKNIQYF. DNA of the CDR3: TGTGCCACCAGCAAGGGGTTGGACAAAAACATTCAGTACTTC.

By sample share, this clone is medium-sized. The CDR3 sequence: CATRVVGVEKLFF. As DNA, the CDR3 is TGTGCCACACGCGTGGTGGGTGTTGAAAAACTGTTTTTT. This chain links TRBV19 with TRBJ1-4, with D unresolved. This CDR3 is built from 13 residues. V lost 10 bases and J 7 bases, leaving 16 bases between the germline ends. Germline V CDR1 and CDR2: LNHDA, SQIVND (reference sequence).

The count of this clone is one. CDR3 in amino acids: CASSFLGTQFGDTQYF. The CDR3 coding sequence is TGTGCCAGCAGCTTTCTAGGGACCCAATTCGGGGATACGCAGTATTTT. The rearrangement links TRBV5-6 to TRBJ2-3; D is possibly TRBD1 or TRBD2 (5 bases each). This CDR3 comprises 16 residues. The germline V gene has CDR1 SGHDT and CDR2 YYEEEE. V dropped 2 bases and J dropped 6 bases, with 19 bases sitting between them.

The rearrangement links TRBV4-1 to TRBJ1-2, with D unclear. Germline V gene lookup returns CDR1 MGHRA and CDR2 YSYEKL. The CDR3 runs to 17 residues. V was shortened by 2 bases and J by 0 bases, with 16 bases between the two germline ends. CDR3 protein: CASSQPARHGTNYGYTF. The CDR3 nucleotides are TGCGCCAGCAGCCAACCCGCTCGACACGGTACTAACTATGGCTACACCTTC.

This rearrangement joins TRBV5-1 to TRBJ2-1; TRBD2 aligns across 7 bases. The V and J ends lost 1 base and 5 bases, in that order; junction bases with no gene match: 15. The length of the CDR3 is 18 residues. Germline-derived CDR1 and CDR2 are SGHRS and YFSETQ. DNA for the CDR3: TGCGCCAGCAGCTTGTGGGGTAGCGGACGCGGGGGAGACAATGAGCAGTTCTTC. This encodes CASSLWGSGRGGDNEQFF.

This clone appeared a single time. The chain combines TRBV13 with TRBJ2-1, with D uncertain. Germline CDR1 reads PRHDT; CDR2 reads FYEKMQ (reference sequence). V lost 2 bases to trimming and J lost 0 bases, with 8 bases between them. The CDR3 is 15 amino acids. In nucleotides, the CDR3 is TGTGCCAGCAGCTTAACTCCGAACTCCTACAATGAGCAGTTCTTC. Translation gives CASSLTPNSYNEQFF.

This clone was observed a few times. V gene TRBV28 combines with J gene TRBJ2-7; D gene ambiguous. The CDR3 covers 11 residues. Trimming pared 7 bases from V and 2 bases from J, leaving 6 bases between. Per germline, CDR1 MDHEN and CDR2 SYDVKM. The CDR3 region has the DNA TGTGCCAGCACTGGGACCTACGAGCAGTACTTC. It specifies CASTGTYEQYF.

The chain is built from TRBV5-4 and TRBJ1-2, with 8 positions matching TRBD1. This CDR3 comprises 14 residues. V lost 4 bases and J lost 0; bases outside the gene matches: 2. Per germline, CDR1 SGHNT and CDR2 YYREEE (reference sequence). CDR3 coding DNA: TGTGCCAGCAGCGCAGGGGGCGCTAACTATGGCTACACCTTC. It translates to CASSAGGANYGYTF. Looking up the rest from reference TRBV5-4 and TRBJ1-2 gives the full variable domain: ETGVTQSPTHLIKTRGQQVTLRCSSQSGHNTVSWYQQALGQGPQFIFQYYREEENGRGNFPPRFSGLQFPNYSSELNVNALELDDSALYLCASSAGGANYGYTFGSGTRLTVV.

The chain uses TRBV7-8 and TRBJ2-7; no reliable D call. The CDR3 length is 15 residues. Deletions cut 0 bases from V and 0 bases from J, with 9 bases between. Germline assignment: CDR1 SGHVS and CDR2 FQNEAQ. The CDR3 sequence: CASSLAGAFSYEQYF. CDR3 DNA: TGTGCCAGCAGCTTAGCTGGAGCGTTCTCCTACGAGCAGTACTTC.

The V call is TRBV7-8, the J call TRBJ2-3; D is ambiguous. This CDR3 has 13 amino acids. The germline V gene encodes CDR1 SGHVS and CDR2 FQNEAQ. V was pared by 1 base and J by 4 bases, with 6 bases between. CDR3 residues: CASSLGPPDTQYF. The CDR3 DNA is TGTGCCAGCAGCTTAGGCCCACCAGATACGCAGTATTTT.

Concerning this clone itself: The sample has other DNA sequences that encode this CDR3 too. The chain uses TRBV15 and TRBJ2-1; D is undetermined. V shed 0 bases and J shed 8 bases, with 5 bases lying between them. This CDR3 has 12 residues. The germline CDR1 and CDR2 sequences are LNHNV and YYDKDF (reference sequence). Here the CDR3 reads CATSRDRDEQFF. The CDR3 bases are TGTGCCACCAGCAGAGATAGGGATGAGCAGTTCTTC.